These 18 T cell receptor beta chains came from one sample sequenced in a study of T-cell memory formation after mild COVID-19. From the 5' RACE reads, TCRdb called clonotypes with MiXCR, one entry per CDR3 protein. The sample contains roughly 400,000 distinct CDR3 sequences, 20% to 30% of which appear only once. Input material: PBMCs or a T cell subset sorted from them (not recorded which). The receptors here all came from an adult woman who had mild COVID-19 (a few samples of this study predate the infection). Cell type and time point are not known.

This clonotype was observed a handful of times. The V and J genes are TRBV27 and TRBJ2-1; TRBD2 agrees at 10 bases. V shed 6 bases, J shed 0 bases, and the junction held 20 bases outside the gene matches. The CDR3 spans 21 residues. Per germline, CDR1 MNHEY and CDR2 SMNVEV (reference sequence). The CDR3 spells CASRGERGIAGGLSSYNEQFF. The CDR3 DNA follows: TGTGCCAGCAGGGGGGAGAGGGGAATAGCGGGAGGCCTAAGCTCCTACAATGAGCAGTTCTTC.

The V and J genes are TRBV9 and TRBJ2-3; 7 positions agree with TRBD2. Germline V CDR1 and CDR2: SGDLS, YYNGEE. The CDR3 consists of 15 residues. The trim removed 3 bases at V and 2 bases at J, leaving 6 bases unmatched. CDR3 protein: CASSANGGTTDTQYF. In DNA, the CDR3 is TGTGCCAGCAGCGCGAACGGGGGGACCACAGATACGCAGTATTTT.

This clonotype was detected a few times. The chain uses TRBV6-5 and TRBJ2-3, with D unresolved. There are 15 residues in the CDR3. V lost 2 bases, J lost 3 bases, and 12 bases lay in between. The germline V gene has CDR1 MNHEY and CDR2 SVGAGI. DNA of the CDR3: TGTGCCAGCAGTTACAACATTTTAGGGACAGATACGCAGTATTTT. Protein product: CASSYNILGTDTQYF.

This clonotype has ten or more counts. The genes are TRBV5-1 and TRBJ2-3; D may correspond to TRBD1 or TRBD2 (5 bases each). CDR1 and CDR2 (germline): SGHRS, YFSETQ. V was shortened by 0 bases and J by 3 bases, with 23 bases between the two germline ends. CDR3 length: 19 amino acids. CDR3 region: CASSLASIRGLSHTDTQYF. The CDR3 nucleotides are TGCGCCAGCAGCTTGGCCAGTATTCGGGGCCTGAGTCATACAGATACGCAGTATTTT.

The DNA for the CDR3 is TGTGCCAGCTCACTGATACAGGGGGATAGCAATCAGCCCCAGCATTTT. Translation: CASSLIQGDSNQPQHF. This chain joins TRBV18 and TRBJ1-5; 8 positions agree with TRBD1. Per germline, CDR1 KGHSH and CDR2 LQKENI. This CDR3 spans 16 amino acids. Trimming at V came to 4 bases and at J to 0 bases, leaving 5 bases not matched to a gene.

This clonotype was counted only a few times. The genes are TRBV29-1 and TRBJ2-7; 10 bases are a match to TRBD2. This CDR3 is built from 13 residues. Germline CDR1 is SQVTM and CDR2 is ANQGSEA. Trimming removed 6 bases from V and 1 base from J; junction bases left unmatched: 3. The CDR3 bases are TGCAGCGTGGGGACTAGCGCTTCCTACGAGCAGTACTTC. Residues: CSVGTSASYEQYF.

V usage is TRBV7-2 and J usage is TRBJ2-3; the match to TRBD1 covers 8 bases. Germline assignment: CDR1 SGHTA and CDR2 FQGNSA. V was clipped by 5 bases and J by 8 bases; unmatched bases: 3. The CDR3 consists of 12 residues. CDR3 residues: CASSRQGRTQYF. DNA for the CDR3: TGTGCCAGCAGCCGACAGGGGCGTACGCAGTATTTT.

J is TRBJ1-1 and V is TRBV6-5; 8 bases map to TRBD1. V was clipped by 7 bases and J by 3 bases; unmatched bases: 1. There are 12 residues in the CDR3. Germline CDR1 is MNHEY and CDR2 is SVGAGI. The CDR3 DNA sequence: TGTGCCAGCACGGACAGGGACACTGAAGCTTTCTTT. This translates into CASTDRDTEAFF.

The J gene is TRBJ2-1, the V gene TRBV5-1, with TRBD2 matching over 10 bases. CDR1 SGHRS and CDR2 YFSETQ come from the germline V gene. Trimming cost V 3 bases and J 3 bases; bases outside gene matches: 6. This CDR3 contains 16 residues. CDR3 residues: CASSYSSGGIYNEQFF. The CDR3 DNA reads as TGCGCCAGCAGCTATAGTAGCGGGGGGATCTACAATGAGCAGTTCTTC.

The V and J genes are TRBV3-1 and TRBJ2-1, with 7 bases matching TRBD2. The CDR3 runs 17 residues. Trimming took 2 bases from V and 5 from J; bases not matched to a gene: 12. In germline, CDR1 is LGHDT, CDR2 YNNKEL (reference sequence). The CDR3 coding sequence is TGTGCCAGCAGCCAAATGGCAGGCGGGAGCCAGAACAATGAGCAGTTCTTC. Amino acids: CASSQMAGGSQNNEQFF.

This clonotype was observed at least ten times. The CDR3 DNA reads as TGCAGTGCTAGAGAAGGGGTTGGCGATACGCAGTATTTT. This sequence encodes CSAREGVGDTQYF. The V gene is TRBV20-1, the J gene TRBJ2-3, with D possibly matching TRBD1 (5 bases). Trimming stripped 0 bases from V and 6 bases from J, with 10 bases between. Germline V gene data show CDR1 as DFQATT and CDR2 as SNEGSKA (reference sequence). This CDR3 comprises 13 residues.

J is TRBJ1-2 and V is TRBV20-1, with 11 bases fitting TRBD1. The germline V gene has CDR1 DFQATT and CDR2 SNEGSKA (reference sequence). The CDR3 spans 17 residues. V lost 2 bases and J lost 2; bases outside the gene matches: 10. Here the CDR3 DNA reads TGCAGTGCTAGAAAAGCGGACAGGGGGCTACTAAACTATGGCTACACCTTC. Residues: CSARKADRGLLNYGYTF.

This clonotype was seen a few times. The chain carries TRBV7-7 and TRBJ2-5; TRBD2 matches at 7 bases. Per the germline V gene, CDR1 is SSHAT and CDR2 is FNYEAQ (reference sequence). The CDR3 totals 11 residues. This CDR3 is CASGSQETQYF. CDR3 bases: TGTGCTAGCGGGTCTCAAGAGACCCAGTACTTC.

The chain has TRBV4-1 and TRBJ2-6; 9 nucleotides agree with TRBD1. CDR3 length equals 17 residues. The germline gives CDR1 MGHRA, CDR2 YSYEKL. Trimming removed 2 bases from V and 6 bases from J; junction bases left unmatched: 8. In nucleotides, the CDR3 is TGCGCCAGCAGCCAAAGCCCTGGGACAGGGAAGGCCAACGTCCTGACTTTC. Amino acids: CASSQSPGTGKANVLTF.

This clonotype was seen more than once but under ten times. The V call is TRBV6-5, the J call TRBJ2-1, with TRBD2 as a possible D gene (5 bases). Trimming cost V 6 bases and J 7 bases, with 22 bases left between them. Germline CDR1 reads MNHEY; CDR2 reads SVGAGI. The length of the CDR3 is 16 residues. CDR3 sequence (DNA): TGTGCCAGCAGGACGGCAGGCAGCGGAGCGAGGAATGAGCAGTTCTTC. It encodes CASRTAGSGARNEQFF.

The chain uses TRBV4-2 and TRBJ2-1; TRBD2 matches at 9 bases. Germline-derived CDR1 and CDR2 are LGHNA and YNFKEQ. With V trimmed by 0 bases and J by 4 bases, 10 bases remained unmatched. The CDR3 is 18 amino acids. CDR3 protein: CASSQELSGLALYNEQFF. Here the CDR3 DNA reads TGTGCCAGCAGCCAAGAGTTATCGGGACTAGCCCTATACAATGAGCAGTTCTTC.

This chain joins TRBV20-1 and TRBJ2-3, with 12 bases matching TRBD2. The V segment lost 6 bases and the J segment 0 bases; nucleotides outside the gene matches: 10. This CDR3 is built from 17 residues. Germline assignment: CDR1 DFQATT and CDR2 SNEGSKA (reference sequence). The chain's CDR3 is CSAMGTSGRFSTDTQYF. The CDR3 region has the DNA TGCAGTGCCATGGGGACTAGCGGGCGATTCAGCACAGATACGCAGTATTTT.

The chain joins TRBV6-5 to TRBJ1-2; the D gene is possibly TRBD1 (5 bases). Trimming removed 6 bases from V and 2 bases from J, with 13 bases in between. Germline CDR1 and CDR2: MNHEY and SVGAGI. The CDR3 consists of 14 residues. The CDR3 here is CASSPDGQNYGYTF. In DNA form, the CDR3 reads TGTGCCAGCAGCCCGGACGGACAAAACTATGGCTACACCTTC.